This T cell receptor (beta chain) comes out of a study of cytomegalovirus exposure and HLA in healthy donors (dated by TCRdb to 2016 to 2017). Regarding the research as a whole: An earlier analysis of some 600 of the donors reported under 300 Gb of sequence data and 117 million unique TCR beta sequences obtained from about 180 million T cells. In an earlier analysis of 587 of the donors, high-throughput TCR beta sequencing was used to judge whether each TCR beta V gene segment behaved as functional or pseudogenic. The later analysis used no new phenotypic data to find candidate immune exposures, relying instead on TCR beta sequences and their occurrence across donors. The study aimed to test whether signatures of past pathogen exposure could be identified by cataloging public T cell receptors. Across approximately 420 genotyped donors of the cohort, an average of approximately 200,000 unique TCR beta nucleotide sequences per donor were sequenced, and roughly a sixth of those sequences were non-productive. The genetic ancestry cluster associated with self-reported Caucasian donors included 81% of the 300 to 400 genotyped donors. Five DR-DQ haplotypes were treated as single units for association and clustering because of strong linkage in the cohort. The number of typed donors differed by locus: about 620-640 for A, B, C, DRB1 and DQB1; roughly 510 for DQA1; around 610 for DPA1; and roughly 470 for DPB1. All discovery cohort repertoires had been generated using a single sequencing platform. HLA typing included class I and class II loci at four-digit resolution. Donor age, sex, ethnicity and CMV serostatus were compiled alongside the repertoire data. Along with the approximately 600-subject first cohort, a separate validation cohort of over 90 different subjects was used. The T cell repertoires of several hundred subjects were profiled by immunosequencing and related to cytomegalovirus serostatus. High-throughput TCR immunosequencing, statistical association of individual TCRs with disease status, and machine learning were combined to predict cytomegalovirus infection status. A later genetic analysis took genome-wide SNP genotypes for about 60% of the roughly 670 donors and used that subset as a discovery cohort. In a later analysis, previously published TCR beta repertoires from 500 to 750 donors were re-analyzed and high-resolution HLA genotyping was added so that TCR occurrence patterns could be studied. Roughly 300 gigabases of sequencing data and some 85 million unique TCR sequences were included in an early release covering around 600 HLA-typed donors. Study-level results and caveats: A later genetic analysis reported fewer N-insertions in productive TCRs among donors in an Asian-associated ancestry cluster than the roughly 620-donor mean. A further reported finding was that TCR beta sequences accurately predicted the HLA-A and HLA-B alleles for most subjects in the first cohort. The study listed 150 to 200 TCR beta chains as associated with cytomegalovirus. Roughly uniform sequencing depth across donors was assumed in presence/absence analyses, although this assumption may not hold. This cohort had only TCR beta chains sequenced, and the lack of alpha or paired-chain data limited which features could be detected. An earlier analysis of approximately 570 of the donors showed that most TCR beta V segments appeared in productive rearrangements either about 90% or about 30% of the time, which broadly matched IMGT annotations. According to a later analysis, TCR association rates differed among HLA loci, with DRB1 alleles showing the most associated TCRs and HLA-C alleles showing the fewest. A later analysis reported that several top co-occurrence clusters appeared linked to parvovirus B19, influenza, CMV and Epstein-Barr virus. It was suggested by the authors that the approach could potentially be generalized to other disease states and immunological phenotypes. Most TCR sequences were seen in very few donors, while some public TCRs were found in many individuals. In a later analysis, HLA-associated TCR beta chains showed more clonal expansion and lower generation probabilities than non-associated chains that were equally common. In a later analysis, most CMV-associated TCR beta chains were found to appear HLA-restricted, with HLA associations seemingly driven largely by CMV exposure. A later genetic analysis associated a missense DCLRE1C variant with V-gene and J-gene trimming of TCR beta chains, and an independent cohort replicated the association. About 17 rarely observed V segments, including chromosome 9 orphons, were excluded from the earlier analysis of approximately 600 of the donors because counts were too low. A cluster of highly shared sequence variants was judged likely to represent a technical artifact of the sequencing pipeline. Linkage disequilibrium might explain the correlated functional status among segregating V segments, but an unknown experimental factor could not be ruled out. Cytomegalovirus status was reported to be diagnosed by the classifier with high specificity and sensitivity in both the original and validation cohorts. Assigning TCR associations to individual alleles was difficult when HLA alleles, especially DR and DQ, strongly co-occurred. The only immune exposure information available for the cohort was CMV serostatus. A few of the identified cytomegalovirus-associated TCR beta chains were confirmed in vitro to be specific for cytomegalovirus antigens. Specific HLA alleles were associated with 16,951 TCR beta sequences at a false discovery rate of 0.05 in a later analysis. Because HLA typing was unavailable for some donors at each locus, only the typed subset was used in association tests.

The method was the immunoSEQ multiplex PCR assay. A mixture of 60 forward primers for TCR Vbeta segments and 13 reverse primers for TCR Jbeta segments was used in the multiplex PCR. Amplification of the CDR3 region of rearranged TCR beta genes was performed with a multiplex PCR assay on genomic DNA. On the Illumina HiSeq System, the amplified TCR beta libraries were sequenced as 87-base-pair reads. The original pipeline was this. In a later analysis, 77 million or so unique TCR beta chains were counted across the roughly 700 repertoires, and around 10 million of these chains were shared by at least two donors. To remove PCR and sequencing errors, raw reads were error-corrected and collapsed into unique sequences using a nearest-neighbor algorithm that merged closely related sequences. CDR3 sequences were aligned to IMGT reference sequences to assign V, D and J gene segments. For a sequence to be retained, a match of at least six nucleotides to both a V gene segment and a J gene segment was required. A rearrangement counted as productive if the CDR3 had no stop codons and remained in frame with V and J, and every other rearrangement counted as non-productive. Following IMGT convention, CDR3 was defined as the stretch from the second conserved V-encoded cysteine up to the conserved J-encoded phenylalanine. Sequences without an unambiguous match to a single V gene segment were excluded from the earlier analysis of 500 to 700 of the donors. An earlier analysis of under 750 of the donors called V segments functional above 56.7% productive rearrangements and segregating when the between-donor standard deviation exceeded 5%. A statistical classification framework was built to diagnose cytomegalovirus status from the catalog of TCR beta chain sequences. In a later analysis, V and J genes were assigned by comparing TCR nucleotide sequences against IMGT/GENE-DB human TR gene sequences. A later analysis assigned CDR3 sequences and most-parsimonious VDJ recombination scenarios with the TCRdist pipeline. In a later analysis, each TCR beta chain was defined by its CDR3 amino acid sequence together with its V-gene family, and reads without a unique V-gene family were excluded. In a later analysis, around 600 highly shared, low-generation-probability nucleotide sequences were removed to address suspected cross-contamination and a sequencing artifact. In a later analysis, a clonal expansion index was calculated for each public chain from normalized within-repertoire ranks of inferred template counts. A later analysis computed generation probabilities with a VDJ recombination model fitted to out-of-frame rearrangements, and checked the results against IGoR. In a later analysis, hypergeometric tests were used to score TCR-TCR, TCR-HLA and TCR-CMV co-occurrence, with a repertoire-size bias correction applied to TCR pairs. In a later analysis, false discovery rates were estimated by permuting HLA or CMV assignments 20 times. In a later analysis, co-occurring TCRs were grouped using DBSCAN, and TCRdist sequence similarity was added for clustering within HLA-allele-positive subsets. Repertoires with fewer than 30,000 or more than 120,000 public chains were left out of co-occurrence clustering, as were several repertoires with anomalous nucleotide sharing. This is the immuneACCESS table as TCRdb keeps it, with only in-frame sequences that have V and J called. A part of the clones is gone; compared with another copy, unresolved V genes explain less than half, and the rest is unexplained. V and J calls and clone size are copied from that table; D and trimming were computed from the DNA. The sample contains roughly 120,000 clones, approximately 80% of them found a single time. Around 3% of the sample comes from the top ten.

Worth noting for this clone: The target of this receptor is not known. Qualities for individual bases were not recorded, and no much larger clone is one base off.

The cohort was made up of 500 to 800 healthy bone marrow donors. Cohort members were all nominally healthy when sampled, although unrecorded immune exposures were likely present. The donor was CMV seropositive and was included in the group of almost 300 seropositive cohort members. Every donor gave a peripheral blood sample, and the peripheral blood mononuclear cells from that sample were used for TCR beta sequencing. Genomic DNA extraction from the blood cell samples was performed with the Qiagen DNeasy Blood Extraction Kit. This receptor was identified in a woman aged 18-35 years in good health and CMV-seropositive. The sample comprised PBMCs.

The bases are TGTGCCAGTAGTACCGTTTACAGCTACACCGGGGAGCTGTTTTTT. It is translated as CASSTVYSYTGELFF. The chain couples TRBV19 to TRBJ2-2; no D gene can be assigned with confidence. Looking up the germline V gene (reference sequence) yields CDR1 LNHDA and CDR2 SQIVND. The V and J ends are trimmed by 4 bases and 3 bases, leaving 12 bases between them. Including the terminal cysteine and phenylalanine, the CDR3 comprises 15 residues. CDR3 DNA is the only sequence kept; it has 45 bases, read in frame from the first base.